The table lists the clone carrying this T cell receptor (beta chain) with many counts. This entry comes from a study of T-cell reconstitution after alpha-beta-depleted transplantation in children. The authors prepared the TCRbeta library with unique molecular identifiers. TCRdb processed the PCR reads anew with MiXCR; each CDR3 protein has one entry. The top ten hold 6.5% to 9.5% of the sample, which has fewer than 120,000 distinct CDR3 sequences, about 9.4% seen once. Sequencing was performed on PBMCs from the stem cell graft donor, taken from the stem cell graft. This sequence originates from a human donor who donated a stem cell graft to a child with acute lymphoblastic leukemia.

The CDR3 DNA sequence: TGTGCCAGCAGCCAAGAGGCAATCTCTGGGGCCAACGTCCTGACTTTC. Encoded protein: CASSQEAISGANVLTF. This chain uses TRBV4-2 with TRBJ2-6; D unclear. CDR3 length equals 16 residues. V lost 0 bases and J 0 bases, leaving 6 bases between the germline ends. Germline CDR1 and CDR2: LGHNA and YNFKEQ.